This T cell receptor (beta chain) appears in the sequencing data of a study of blood T cell repertoires in COVID-19. Study overall: Nucleic acid was either cDNA or gDNA, and it came from T cells, B-cell-depleted T cells, or PBMCs.

The repertoire was sequenced with immunoSEQ multiplex PCR; TCRdb's copy has only in-frame clones and lacks some. The table includes about 250,000 clones, about nine tenths detected once. V shed 4 bases and J shed 7 bases, with 16 bases lying between them. The CDR3 spans 15 residues. Germline loops: CDR1 SGHTA, CDR2 FQGNSA. Seattle enrolled patients during active infection and tracked them longitudinally. V gene TRBV7-2 combines with J gene TRBJ2-2, with D maybe TRBD1 (6 bases). The sequenced sample consisted of peripheral blood. The clonotype comes from a woman aged 30 to 39 with COVID-19, enrolled during active disease. The CDR3 here is CASSSSQGWGGELFF. The CDR3 DNA is TGTGCCAGCAGCTCGAGCCAGGGGTGGGGCGGGGAGCTGTTTTTT.